This is a list of T cell receptor beta chains from one sample in a study of blood T cell repertoires in COVID-19. The protocol was immunoSEQ multiplex PCR, while the TCRdb copy is restricted to in-frame clones and leaves out a portion. The sample records 310,000 or so clones, around 89% being singletons. Sample: PBMCs or T cells enriched from blood (not recorded which). These receptors all come from a middle-aged woman who had recovered from COVID-19. The CDR3 runs from the conserved cysteine through the conserved F or W. A D gene is named only where the DNA matches it firmly. The size entry is marked missing in some rows and otherwise reads once, few, many or a size class.

-	TRBV7-3	TRBJ2-1	-	CASSLTNYNEQFF	TGTGCCAGCAGCTTGACTAACTACAATGAGCAGTTCTTC
-	TRBV29-1	TRBJ2-3	-	CSVYQSGTDTQYF	TGCAGCGTTTACCAGTCTGGCACAGATACGCAGTATTTT
-	TRBV5-1	TRBJ1-4	TRBD1	CASSRTGSSEKLFF	TGCGCCAGCAGCCGGACAGGTTCGTCTGAAAAACTGTTTTTT
-	TRBV5-1	TRBJ1-4	-	CASSEGPAGELFF	TGCGCCAGCAGCGAGGGCCCCGCGGGGGAACTGTTTTTT
-	TRBV27	TRBJ1-4	-	CASSLSSLSGTGKKDYEKLFF	TGTGCCAGCAGTTTAAGCAGTTTATCGGGAACAGGGAAAAAGGATTATGAAAAACTGTTTTTT
-	TRBV2	TRBJ1-2	-	CASSEGAGRSYGYTF	TGTGCCAGCAGTGAGGGGGCAGGGAGATCCTATGGCTACACCTTC
-	TRBV11-2	TRBJ2-1	TRBD1	CASSWDRAYNEQFF	TGTGCCAGCAGCTGGGACAGGGCCTACAATGAGCAGTTCTTC
-	TRBV19	TRBJ1-6	-	CASSIPPAPGDNSPLHF	TGTGCCAGTAGTATTCCCCCAGCTCCCGGGGATAATTCACCCCTCCACTTT
-	TRBV9	TRBJ1-3	TRBD1	CASSLAATGDAGNTIYF	TGTGCCAGCAGCCTCGCAGCCACAGGGGACGCTGGAAACACCATATATTTT
-	TRBV7-9	TRBJ2-1	-	CASRQAGHNEQFF	TGTGCCAGCCGCCAGGCGGGGCACAATGAGCAGTTCTTC
-	TRBV21-1	TRBJ2-7	-	CASSPWGDDGGEQYF	TGTGCCAGCAGCCCCTGGGGGGACGATGGGGGCGAGCAGTACTTC
-	TRBV9	TRBJ2-1	TRBD2	CASSRIAGGRNEQFF	TGTGCCAGCAGCCGTATTGCGGGGGGTAGGAATGAGCAGTTCTTC
-	TRBV19	TRBJ1-2	TRBD1	CASSPTGVRHRNTF	TGTGCCAGTAGTCCGACAGGGGTTCGTCATAGGAACACCTTC
-	TRBV11-3	TRBJ2-3	TRBD1	CASSFWEGPQGDTQYF	TGTGCCAGCAGCTTTTGGGAAGGGCCACAGGGGGATACGCAGTATTTT
few	TRBV16	TRBJ1-1	TRBD1	CASTQTRGSVTEAFF	TGTGCCAGCACCCAGACCAGGGGGTCCGTCACTGAAGCTTTCTTT
-	TRBV6-5	TRBJ1-3	TRBD1	CASRRRQGGGNTIYF	TGTGCCAGCAGGCGACGACAGGGTGGTGGAAACACCATATATTTT
-	TRBV5-1	TRBJ2-1	TRBD1	CASSLGGGPQDNEQFF	TGCGCCAGCAGCTTGGGAGGGGGCCCCCAAGACAATGAGCAGTTCTTC
-	TRBV7-9	TRBJ2-7	TRBD2	CASSSGLAGDHEQYF	TGTGCCAGCAGCTCGGGACTAGCGGGAGACCACGAGCAGTACTTC
-	TRBV14	TRBJ1-1	-	CASSPNSYGVRGRYTEAFF	TGTGCCAGCAGCCCGAACTCTTACGGGGTTCGGGGAAGATACACTGAAGCTTTCTTT
-	TRBV3-1/TRBV3-2	TRBJ2-5	TRBD2	CASSHREGLKTQYF	TGTGCCAGCAGCCATCGGGAGGGCCTGAAGACCCAGTACTTC
once	TRBV10-3	TRBJ1-1	-	CAISEIREAAAFF	TGTGCCATCAGTGAAATAAGGGAGGCCGCGGCTTTCTTT
-	TRBV28	TRBJ2-7	TRBD1	CASRPPGQGNEQYF	TGTGCCAGCAGGCCCCCGGGACAGGGAAACGAGCAGTACTTC
-	TRBV21-1	TRBJ2-7	-	CAPTRFGGEDYEQYF	TGTGCCCCCACTAGATTCGGGGGGGAAGACTACGAGCAGTACTTC
-	TRBV16	TRBJ2-7	-	CASSPTGQSYEQYF	TGTGCCAGCAGCCCCACCGGACAGTCCTACGAGCAGTACTTC
-	TRBV5-1	TRBJ2-3	-	CASSELGEGWDTQYF	TGCGCCAGCAGCGAACTAGGTGAGGGATGGGATACGCAGTATTTT
-	TRBV14	TRBJ2-3	TRBD2	CASSFVTSGGATQYF	TGTGCCAGCAGCTTCGTGACTAGCGGGGGGGCGACGCAGTATTTT
once	TRBV28	TRBJ1-2	TRBD1	CASSSRDRLHYGYTF	TGTGCCAGCAGCTCCAGGGACAGGCTACACTATGGCTACACCTTC
-	TRBV7-2	TRBJ1-2	-	CASSLRGLYGYTF	TGTGCCAGCAGCTTAAGGGGACTCTATGGCTACACCTTC